This TCR beta chain was sequenced during a study of T-cell reconstitution after alpha-beta-depleted transplantation in children. Unique molecular identifiers were incorporated into the prepared TCRbeta library. TCRdb re-called the PCR reads with MiXCR, one entry per CDR3 protein. The sample carries 420,000 or so distinct CDR3 sequences, under 13% recorded once. The ends lost 6 bases at V and 6 bases at J; junction bases unmatched: 5. The germline CDR1 and CDR2 sequences are SQVTM and ANQGSEA. This CDR3 has 13 amino acids. This clonotype has ten or more counts. Sequencing used PBMCs from the stem cell graft donor, obtained from the stem cell graft. The genes are TRBV29-1 and TRBJ2-1, with TRBD2 matching over 10 bases. This TCR came from a human donor who donated a stem cell graft to a child with acute myeloid leukemia. In nucleotides, the CDR3 is TGCAGCGTGAGCGGGGGGGCCGTCAATGAGCAGTTCTTC. Translating it yields CSVSGGAVNEQFF.